Listed here is a single TCR beta chain. V lost 3 bases, J lost 1 base, and 8 bases stayed unmatched. CDR3 length equals 16 residues. Germline assignment: CDR1 WSHSY and CDR2 SAAADI. The data belong to a study of OX40 agonist ivuxolimab in advanced cancers. Using immunoSEQ multiplex PCR, the repertoire was profiled, and TCRdb retains in-frame clones only, with some absent. Among roughly 60,000 clones listed, 84% were seen once. This specimen was CD4+ or CD8+ T cells sorted from blood, taken in a trial of the OX40 agonist ivuxolimab. The clonotype was recovered from an adult with an advanced solid tumor such as melanoma, head and neck, liver or kidney cancer. J is TRBJ1-1 and V is TRBV10-2, with TRBD1 matching 7 bases. The chain's CDR3 is CASSDPGRGANTEAFF. CDR3 bases: TGCGCCAGCAGTGACCCGGGCAGGGGGGCGAACACTGAAGCTTTCTTT.